One sample yielded the 5 T cell receptor beta chains listed below, sequenced in a study of cytomegalovirus exposure and HLA in healthy donors. 60 Vbeta and 13 Jbeta primers were used in PCR. TCRdb's table, derived via immunoSEQ multiplex PCR, lists solely in-frame clones and lacks some. The data show 90,000 to 150,000 clones, 77% seen once. The specimen was PBMCs. These receptors all stem from a man between 35 and 55 years old in good health and CMV-seropositive.

V and J are TRBV25-1 and TRBJ2-7, with D maybe TRBD1 (5 bases). The CDR3 is 12 residues long. Germline-derived CDR1 and CDR2 are MGHDK and SYGVNS. V lost 6 bases to trimming and J lost 3 bases, with 9 bases between them. This chain's CDR3 is CASRDKGYEQYF. The CDR3 bases are TGTGCCAGCAGGGACAAGGGCTACGAGCAGTACTTC.

The DNA for the CDR3 is TGTGCCAGCAGCTGGGACAGACCCAATGAGCAGTTCTTC. Translating gives CASSWDRPNEQFF. The chain uses TRBV2 and TRBJ2-1, with TRBD1 matching over 7 bases. The germline gives CDR1 SNHLY, CDR2 FYNNEI. V shed 6 bases, J shed 6 bases, and the junction held 5 bases outside the gene matches. The CDR3 is made up of 13 amino acids.

This chain links TRBV7-9 with TRBJ2-5; 8 bases match TRBD1. Germline loops: CDR1 SEHNR, CDR2 FQNEAQ (reference sequence). V lost 5 bases, J lost 0 bases, and 8 bases stayed unmatched. CDR3 size: 16 residues. CDR3 sequence (DNA): TGTGCCAGCAGCGGACTGGGACAGGTGAACCAAGAGACCCAGTACTTC. This gives the protein CASSGLGQVNQETQYF.

This rearrangement joins TRBV5-4 to TRBJ2-3, with 11 positions matching TRBD2. Germline assignment: CDR1 SGHNT and CDR2 YYREEE (reference sequence). With 1 base clipped from V and 3 bases from J, the junction kept 7 bases outside the gene matches. The CDR3 consists of 17 residues. The CDR3 bases are TGTGCCAGCAGCTTGAGGAGAACTAGCGGGGGTACAGATACGCAGTATTTT. Residues: CASSLRRTSGGTDTQYF. Together with reference TRBV5-4 and TRBJ2-3, the CDR3 gives the full variable domain: ETGVTQSPTHLIKTRGQQVTLRCSSQSGHNTVSWYQQALGQGPQFIFQYYREEENGRGNFPPRFSGLQFPNYSSELNVNALELDDSALYLCASSLRRTSGGTDTQYFGPGTRLTVL.

The chain is built from TRBV11-2 and TRBJ2-1; the match to TRBD2 covers 11 bases. The CDR3 is 15 amino acids. Per germline, CDR1 SGHAT and CDR2 FQNNGV. J gave up 0 bases and V 7 bases, and 2 bases lay outside the gene matches. The CDR3 coding sequence is TGTGCCAGCAAAACTAGCGGGAGCTCCTACAATGAGCAGTTCTTC. Its protein product is CASKTSGSSYNEQFF.